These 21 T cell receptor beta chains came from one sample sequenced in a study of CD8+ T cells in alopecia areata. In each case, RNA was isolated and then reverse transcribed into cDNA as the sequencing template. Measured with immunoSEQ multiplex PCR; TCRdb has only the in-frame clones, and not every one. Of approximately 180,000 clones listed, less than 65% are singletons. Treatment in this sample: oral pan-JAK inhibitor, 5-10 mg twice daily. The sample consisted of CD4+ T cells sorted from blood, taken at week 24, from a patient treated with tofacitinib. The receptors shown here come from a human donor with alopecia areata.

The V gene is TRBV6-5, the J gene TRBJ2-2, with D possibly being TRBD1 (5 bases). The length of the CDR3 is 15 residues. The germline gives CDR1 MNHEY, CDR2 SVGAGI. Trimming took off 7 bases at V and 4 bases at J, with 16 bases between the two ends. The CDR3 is CASTLTGQITGELFF. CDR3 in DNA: TGTGCCAGCACCCTAACCGGACAAATCACCGGGGAGCTGTTTTTT.

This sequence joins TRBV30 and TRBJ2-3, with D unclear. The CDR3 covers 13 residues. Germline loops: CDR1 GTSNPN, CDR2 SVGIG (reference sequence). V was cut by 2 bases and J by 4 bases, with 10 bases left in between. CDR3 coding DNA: TGTGCCTGGAGTCCCACCACAGCAGATACGCAGTATTTT. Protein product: CAWSPTTADTQYF.

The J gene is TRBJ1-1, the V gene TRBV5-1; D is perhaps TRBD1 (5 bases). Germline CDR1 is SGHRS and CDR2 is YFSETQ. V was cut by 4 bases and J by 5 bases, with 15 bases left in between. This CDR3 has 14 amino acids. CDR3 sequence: CASSPLGVATEAFF. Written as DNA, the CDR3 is TGCGCCAGCAGCCCTCTAGGGGTAGCAACTGAAGCTTTCTTT.

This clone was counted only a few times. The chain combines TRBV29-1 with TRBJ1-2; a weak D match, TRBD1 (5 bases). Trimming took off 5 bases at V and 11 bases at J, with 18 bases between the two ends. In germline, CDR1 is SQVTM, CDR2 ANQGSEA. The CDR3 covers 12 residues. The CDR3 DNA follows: TGCAGCGTTCGGAGGCAGCCGGGGCCGTACACCTTC. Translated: CSVRRQPGPYTF.

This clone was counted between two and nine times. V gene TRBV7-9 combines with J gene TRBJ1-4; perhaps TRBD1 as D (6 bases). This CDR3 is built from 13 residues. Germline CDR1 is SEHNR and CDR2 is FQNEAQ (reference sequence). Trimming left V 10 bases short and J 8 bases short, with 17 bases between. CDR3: CATQGNLREKLFF. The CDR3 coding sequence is TGTGCCACGCAGGGGAACCTTAGGGAAAAACTGTTTTTT.

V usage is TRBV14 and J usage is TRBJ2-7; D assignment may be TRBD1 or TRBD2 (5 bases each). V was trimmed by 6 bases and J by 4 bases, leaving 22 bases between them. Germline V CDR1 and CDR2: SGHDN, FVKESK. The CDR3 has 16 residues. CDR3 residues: CASSPAFGASAYEQYF. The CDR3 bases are TGTGCCAGCAGTCCTGCGTTCGGGGCATCGGCGTACGAGCAGTACTTC.

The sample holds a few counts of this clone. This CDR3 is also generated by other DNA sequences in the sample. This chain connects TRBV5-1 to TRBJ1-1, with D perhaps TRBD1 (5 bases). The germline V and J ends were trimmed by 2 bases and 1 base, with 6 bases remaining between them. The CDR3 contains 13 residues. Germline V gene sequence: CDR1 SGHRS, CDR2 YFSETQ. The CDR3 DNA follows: TGCGCCAGCAGCTTTCAGGGGAACACTGAAGCTTTCTTT. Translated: CASSFQGNTEAFF. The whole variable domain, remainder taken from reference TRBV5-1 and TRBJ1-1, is KAGVTQTPRYLIKTRGQQVTLSCSPISGHRSVSWYQQTPGQGLQFLFEYFSETQRNKGNFPGRFSGRQFSNSRSEMNVSTLELGDSALYLCASSFQGNTEAFFGQGTRLTVV.

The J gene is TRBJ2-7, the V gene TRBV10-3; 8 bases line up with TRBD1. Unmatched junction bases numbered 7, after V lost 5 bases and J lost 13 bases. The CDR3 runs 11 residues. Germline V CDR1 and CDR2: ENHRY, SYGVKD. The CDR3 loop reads CAISPGQDTYF. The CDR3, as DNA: TGTGCCATCAGTCCGGGACAGGATACTTACTTC.

DNA for the CDR3: TGTGCCAGCAGTGAGTTTGTGACAGGGGGCGTCTATGAGCAGTTCTTC. Encoded protein: CASSEFVTGGVYEQFF. The chain has TRBV2 and TRBJ2-1, with TRBD1 matching 10 bases. This CDR3 has 16 amino acids. Germline values: CDR1 SNHLY, CDR2 FYNNEI. Trimming cost V 3 bases and J 8 bases; bases outside gene matches: 10.

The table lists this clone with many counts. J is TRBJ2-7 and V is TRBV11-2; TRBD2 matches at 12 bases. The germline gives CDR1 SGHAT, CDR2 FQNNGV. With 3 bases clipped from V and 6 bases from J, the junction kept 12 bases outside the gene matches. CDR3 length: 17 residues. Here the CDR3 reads CASSFGDLAGGPREQYF. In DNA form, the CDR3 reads TGTGCCAGCAGCTTTGGTGACCTAGCGGGGGGGCCCCGCGAGCAGTACTTC.

The CDR3 bases are TGTGCCAGCAGCGTGGGACTAGCGGGCCACACAGATACGCAGTATTTT. This translates into CASSVGLAGHTDTQYF. The V gene is TRBV9, the J gene TRBJ2-3; 12 bases agree with TRBD2. Germline CDR1 and CDR2: SGDLS and YYNGEE. The J segment lost 2 bases and the V segment lost 2 bases, leaving 3 bases of the junction unmatched. This CDR3 is built from 16 residues.

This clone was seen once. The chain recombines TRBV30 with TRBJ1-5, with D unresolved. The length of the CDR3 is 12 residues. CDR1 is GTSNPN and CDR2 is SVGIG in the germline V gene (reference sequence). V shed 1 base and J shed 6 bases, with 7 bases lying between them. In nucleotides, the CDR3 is TGTGCCTGGAGTGCCTCCGGTCAGCCCCAGCATTTT. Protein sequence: CAWSASGQPQHF.

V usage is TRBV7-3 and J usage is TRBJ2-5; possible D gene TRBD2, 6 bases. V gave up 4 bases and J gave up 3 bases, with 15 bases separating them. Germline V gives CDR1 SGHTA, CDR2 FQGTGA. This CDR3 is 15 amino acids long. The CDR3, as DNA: TGTGCCAGCAGCTCGCGGGGACGCTCTAAAGAGACCCAGTACTTC. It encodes CASSSRGRSKETQYF.

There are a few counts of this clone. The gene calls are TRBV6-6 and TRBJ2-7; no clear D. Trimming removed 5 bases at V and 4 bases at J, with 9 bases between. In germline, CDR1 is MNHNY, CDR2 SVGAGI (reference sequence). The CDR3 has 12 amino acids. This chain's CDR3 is CASSQAGYEQYF. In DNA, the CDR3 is TGTGCCAGCAGTCAAGCTGGGTACGAGCAGTACTTC.

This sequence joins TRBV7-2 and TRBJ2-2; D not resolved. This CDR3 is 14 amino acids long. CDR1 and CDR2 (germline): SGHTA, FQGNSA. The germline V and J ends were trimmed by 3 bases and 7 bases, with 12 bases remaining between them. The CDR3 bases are TGTGCCAGCAGCTTCATTCACGGAGTCGGGGAGCTGTTTTTT. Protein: CASSFIHGVGELFF.

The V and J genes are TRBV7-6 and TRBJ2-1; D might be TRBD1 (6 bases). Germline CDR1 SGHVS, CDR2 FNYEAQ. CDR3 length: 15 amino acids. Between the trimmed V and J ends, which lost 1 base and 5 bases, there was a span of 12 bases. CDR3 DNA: TGTGCCAGCAGCTTAGATGGGGGCTGGAACAATGAGCAGTTCTTC. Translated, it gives CASSLDGGWNNEQFF. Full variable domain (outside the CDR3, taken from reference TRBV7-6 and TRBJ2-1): GAGVSQSPRYKVTKRGQDVALRCDPISGHVSLYWYRQALGQGPEFLTYFNYEAQQDKSGLPNDRFSAERPEGSISTLTIQRTEQRDSAMYRCASSLDGGWNNEQFFGPGTRLTVL.

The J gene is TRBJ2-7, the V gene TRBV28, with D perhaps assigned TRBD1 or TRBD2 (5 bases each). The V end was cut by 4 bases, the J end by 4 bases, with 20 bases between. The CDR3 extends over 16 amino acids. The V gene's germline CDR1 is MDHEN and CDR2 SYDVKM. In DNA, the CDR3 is TGTGCCAGCAGTTCTGGAAGATTGGGGGATAGTTACGAGCAGTACTTC. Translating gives CASSSGRLGDSYEQYF.

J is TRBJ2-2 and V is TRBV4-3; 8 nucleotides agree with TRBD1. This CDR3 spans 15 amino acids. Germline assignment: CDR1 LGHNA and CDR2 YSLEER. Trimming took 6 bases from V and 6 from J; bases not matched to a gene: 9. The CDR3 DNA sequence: TGCGCCAGCAGACGGACAGGGCAGGATGCCGGGGAGCTGTTTTTT. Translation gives CASRRTGQDAGELFF.

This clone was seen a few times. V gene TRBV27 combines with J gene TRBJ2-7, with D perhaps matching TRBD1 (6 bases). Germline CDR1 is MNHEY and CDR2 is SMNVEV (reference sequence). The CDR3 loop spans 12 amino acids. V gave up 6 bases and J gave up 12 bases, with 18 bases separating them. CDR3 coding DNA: TGTGCCAGCAGCCGTACAGGGACGGGTCTGTACTTC. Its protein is CASSRTGTGLYF.

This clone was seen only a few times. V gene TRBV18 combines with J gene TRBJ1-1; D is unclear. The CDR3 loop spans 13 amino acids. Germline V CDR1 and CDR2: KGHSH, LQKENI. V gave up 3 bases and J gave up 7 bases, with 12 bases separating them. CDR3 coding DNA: TGTGCCAGCTCACCCACACTCGGAAGTGAAGCTTTCTTT. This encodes CASSPTLGSEAFF. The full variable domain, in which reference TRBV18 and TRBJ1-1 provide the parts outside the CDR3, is NAGVMQNPRHLVRRRGQEARLRCSPMKGHSHVYWYRQLPEEGLKFMVYLQKENIIDESGMPKERFSAEFPKEGPSILRIQQVVRGDSAAYFCASSPTLGSEAFFGQGTRLTVV.

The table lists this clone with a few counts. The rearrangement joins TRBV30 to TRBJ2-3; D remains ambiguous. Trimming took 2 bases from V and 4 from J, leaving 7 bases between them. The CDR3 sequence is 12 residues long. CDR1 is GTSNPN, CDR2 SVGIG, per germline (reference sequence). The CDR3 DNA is TGTGCCTGGAGTCGAGCTTCAGATACGCAGTATTTT. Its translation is CAWSRASDTQYF.